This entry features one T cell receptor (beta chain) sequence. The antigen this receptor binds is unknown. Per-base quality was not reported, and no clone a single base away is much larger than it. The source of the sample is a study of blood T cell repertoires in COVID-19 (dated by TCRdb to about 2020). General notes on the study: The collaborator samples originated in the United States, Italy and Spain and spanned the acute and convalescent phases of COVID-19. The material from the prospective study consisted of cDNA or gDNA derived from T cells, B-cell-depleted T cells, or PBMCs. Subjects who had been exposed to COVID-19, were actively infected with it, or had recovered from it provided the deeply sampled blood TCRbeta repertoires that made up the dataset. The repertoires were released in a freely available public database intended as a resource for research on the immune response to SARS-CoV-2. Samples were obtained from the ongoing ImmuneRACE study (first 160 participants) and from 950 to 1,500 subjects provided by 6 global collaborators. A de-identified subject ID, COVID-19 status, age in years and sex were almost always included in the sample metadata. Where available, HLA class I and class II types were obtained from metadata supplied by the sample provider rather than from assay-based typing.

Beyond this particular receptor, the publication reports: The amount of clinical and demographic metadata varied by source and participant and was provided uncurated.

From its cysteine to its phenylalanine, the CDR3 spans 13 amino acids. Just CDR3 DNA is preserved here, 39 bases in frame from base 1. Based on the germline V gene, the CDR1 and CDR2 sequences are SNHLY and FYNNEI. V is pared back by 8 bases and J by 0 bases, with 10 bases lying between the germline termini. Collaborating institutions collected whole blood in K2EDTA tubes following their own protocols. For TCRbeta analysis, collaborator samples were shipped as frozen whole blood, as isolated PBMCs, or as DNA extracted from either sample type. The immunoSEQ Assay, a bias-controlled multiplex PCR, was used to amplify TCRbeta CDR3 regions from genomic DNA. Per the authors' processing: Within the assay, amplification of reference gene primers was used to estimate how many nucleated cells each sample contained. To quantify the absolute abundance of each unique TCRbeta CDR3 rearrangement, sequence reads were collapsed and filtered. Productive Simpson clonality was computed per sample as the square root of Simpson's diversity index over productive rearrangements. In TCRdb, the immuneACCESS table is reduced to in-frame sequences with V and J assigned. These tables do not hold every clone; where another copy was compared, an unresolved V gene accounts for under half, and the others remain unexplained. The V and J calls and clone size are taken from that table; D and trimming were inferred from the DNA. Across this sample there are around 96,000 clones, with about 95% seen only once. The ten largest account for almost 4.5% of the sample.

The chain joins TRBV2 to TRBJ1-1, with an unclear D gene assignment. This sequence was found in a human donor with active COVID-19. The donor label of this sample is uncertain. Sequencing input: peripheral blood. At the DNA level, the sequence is TGTGCCAGCGGAGACCTGCTGAACACTGAAGCTTTCTTT. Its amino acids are CASGDLLNTEAFF.